This T cell receptor beta chain was obtained from a study of blood T cell repertoires in COVID-19. Study-level background: COVID-19 samples collected from the United States, Italy and Spain covered acute and convalescent phases.

Clones were sequenced by immunoSEQ multiplex PCR, and TCRdb holds only the in-frame ones, with some missing. The profile covers 200,000 to 250,000 clones, with around nine tenths appearing a single time and approximately 11% taken by the ten largest. The trim removed 5 bases at V and 4 bases at J, leaving 10 bases unmatched. The CDR3 runs 17 residues. Germline CDR1 reads LNHDA; CDR2 reads SQIVND (reference sequence). This rearrangement joins TRBV19 to TRBJ2-2, with TRBD2 identical over 10 bases. The sequenced sample consisted of PBMCs or T cells enriched from blood (not recorded which). The TCR originated in a man between 25 and 39 years old who had recovered from COVID-19. CDR3 DNA sequence: TGTGCCAGTAGTGGCGGTAGCGGGGGGACCATCACCGGGGAGCTGTTTTTT. Encoded protein: CASSGGSGGTITGELFF.